This record concerns one T cell receptor (beta chain) sequence. These data are taken from a study of blood T cell repertoires in COVID-19. Study context: Whether acute or convalescent, the COVID-19 samples came from the United States, Italy and Spain. T cells, B-cell-depleted T cells, or PBMCs provided the cDNA or gDNA that served as material.

The V gene lost 2 bases and the J gene lost 3 bases, with 11 bases spanning the gap. This CDR3 has 15 residues. The V gene's germline CDR1 is MNHNS and CDR2 SASEGT. Original handling: Estimated nucleated cell counts came from reference gene primer amplification. This table comes from immunoSEQ multiplex PCR, and its TCRdb copy is limited to in-frame clones, with some not included. V, J and clone size reflect that table, while D and trimming were determined from the DNA. Of tens of thousands of clones in the sample, 82% were seen once. The J gene is TRBJ1-5, the V gene TRBV6-1; D remains unclear. The sequence derives from a woman of 80 years or more with acute or convalescent COVID-19. The sample consisted of peripheral blood. In DNA form, the CDR3 reads TGTGCCAGCAGTGAATCCCGAGGGTACAATCAGCCCCAGCATTTT. This sequence encodes CASSESRGYNQPQHF.